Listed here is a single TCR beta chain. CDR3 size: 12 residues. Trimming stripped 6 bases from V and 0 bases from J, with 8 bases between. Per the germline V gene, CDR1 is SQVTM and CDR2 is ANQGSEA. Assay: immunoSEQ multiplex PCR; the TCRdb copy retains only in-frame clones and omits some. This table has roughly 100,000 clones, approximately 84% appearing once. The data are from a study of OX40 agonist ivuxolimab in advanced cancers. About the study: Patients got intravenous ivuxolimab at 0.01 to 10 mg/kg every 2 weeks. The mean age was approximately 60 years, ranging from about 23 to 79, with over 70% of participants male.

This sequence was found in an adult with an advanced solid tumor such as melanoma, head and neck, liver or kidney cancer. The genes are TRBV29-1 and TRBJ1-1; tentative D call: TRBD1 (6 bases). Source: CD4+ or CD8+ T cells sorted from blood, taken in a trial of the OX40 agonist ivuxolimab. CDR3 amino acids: CSVGAMNTEAFF. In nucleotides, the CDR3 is TGCAGCGTGGGGGCGATGAACACTGAAGCTTTCTTT. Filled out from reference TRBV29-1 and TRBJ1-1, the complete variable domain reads SAVISQKPSRDICQRGTSLTIQCQVDSQVTMMFWYRQQPGQSLTLIATANQGSEATYESGFVIDKFPISRPNLTFSTLTVSNMSPEDSSIYLCSVGAMNTEAFFGQGTRLTVV.